This passage covers 27 T cell receptor beta chains from one sample sequenced in a study of blood T cell repertoires in COVID-19. Repertoires were generated with immunoSEQ multiplex PCR, while TCRdb's copy carries only in-frame clones and drops some. The profile shows approximately 100,000 clones, around 90% of them singletons. Source material: peripheral blood. The receptor set was obtained from a human donor in a cohort sampled during active COVID-19.

CDR3 sequence: CATSDRTSGRGGVYNEQFF. For the CDR3, the DNA is TGTGCCACCAGTGATCGGACTAGCGGGAGGGGGGGCGTTTACAATGAGCAGTTCTTC. The rearrangement joins TRBV24-1 to TRBJ2-1; 15 bases agree with TRBD2. This CDR3 contains 19 residues. The V and J ends lost 3 bases and 4 bases, in that order; junction bases with no gene match: 9. Germline V gene sequence: CDR1 KGHDR, CDR2 SFDVKD.

A few counts support this clone. The junction does not match germline at one end; this may be a read error. The genes are TRBV11-2 and TRBJ2-1, with 8 nucleotides matching TRBD2. This CDR3 comprises 14 residues. The germline V gene has CDR1 SGHAT and CDR2 FQNNGV. CDR3 protein: CASSLFLGGEVMVF. For the CDR3, the DNA is TGTGCCAGCAGCCTATTCCTCGGGGGGGAAGTGATGGTCTTC.

The V call is TRBV28, the J call TRBJ1-6, with D uncertain. Trimming took off 6 bases at V and 9 bases at J, with 18 bases between the two ends. The CDR3 consists of 15 residues. Germline CDR1 is MDHEN and CDR2 is SYDVKM. The CDR3 region has the DNA TGTGCCAGCAGCCCAGCCGGGTTAACCTTTTCACCCCTCCACTTT. This gives the protein CASSPAGLTFSPLHF.

The chain carries TRBV9 and TRBJ2-7; perhaps TRBD1 as D (6 bases). The CDR3 runs 15 residues. V was trimmed by 0 bases and J by 1 base, leaving 11 bases between them. Germline CDR1 is SGDLS and CDR2 is YYNGEE. CDR3 sequence (DNA): TGTGCCAGCAGCGTAGGCGTCGACAGGTCCTACGAGCAGTACTTC. This encodes CASSVGVDRSYEQYF. The entire variable domain, with the rest obtained from reference TRBV9 and TRBJ2-7, is as follows: DSGVTQTPKHLITATGQRVTLRCSPRSGDLSVYWYQQSLDQGLQFLIQYYNGEERAKGNILERFSAQQFPDLHSELNLSSLELGDSALYFCASSVGVDRSYEQYFGPGTRLTVT.

The chain uses TRBV5-6 and TRBJ1-3; D call uncertain. This CDR3 is built from 14 residues. V lost 7 bases, J lost 8 bases, and 19 bases lay in between. CDR1 and CDR2 (germline): SGHDT, YYEEEE. CDR3 sequence (DNA): TGTGCCAGCGCCCCGCGAGGGTCAGGATACACCATATATTTT. This gives the protein CASAPRGSGYTIYF.

The CDR3 loop reads CASSLRPSGSIIPETQYF. The CDR3 region has the DNA TGTGCCAGCAGCTTAAGACCTAGCGGGAGTATAATCCCAGAGACCCAGTACTTC. The chain combines TRBV5-5 with TRBJ2-5; the match to TRBD2 covers 10 bases. V trimming: 2 bases; J trimming: 4 bases; junction bases outside the gene matches: 14. Germline assignment: CDR1 SGHKS and CDR2 YYEKEE (reference sequence). The CDR3 is 18 residues long.

The rearrangement joins TRBV6-6 to TRBJ2-3, with D maybe TRBD2 (7 bases). This CDR3 region has 14 residues. V lost 4 bases to trimming and J lost 6 bases, with 14 bases between them. Germline assignment: CDR1 MNHNY and CDR2 SVGAGI (reference sequence). The CDR3 reads CASSFGGRSDTQYF. The CDR3 DNA follows: TGTGCCAGCAGTTTCGGGGGGCGTTCGGATACGCAGTATTTT.

The chain uses TRBV4-3 and TRBJ2-7; 9 nucleotides match TRBD2. The CDR3 is 15 amino acids. Germline trimming cut 3 bases from V and 5 bases from J; bases unmatched to any gene: 8. Germline CDR1 is LGHNA and CDR2 is YSLEER. The CDR3 coding sequence is TGCGCCAGCAGCCAGAGGCTAGCGGGAATCCACGAGCAGTACTTC. Translation: CASSQRLAGIHEQYF.

This sequence joins TRBV7-9 and TRBJ2-7, with TRBD2 matching over 10 bases. The V segment lost 4 bases and the J segment 1 base; nucleotides outside the gene matches: 7. CDR1 is SEHNR and CDR2 is FQNEAQ in the germline V gene (reference sequence). The CDR3 contains 16 residues. This chain's CDR3 is CASSSLASGGSYEQYF. For the CDR3, the DNA is TGTGCCAGCAGCTCACTAGCTAGCGGGGGTTCCTACGAGCAGTACTTC.

In its sample, this clone was seen a few times. The chain links TRBV7-9 to TRBJ2-7, with D perhaps TRBD1 (6 bases). The CDR3 totals 14 residues. Germline V gene data show CDR1 as SEHNR and CDR2 as FQNEAQ (reference sequence). Between the trimmed V and J ends, which lost 1 base and 6 bases, there was a span of 13 bases. CDR3 loop: CASSLGGGWGEQYF. The CDR3 nucleotides are TGTGCCAGCAGCTTAGGTGGGGGCTGGGGCGAGCAGTACTTC.

DNA of the CDR3: TGTGCCAGCAGCAAACTTGGTTCCGGGGAGCTGTTTTTT. Translating it yields CASSKLGSGELFF. The chain combines TRBV9 with TRBJ2-2; D remains unclear. The CDR3 length is 13 residues. The germline gives CDR1 SGDLS, CDR2 YYNGEE. Trimming left V 4 bases short and J 6 bases short, with 10 bases between.

DNA of the CDR3: TGTGCCAGCAGCGTACACAGGGTCGGAAGCGGGGAGCTGTTTTTT. Translated, it gives CASSVHRVGSGELFF. The gene calls are TRBV9 and TRBJ2-2; the D gene is possibly TRBD1 (6 bases). The CDR3 contains 15 residues. V lost 1 base to trimming and J lost 7 bases, with 14 bases between them. CDR1 and CDR2 (germline): SGDLS, YYNGEE.

V and J are TRBV10-1 and TRBJ2-3, with 9 bases that match TRBD2. The CDR3 is 14 residues long. Germline lookup yields CDR1 WNHNN and CDR2 SYGVQD (reference sequence). Losses at the gene ends were 5 bases for V and 5 bases for J; bases not matched to a gene: 5. The CDR3 nucleotides are TGCGCCAGCAGTCCTCTAGCGGGAAGAGATACGCAGTATTTT. Protein sequence: CASSPLAGRDTQYF.

Concerning this clone: The same CDR3 also results from other DNA sequences found in this sample. The rearrangement links TRBV19 to TRBJ2-3; TRBD2 might be the D (5 bases). The ends were cut back, 2 bases at V and 0 bases at J, with 9 bases in the middle. CDR1 is LNHDA, CDR2 SQIVND, per germline (reference sequence). The CDR3 extends over 15 amino acids. CDR3 region: CASSIIRTSTDTQYF. Written as DNA, the CDR3 is TGTGCCAGTAGTATAATTAGGACTAGCACAGATACGCAGTATTTT.

The rearrangement uses TRBV27 and TRBJ2-7; 10 bases fit TRBD1. There are 15 residues in the CDR3. With 4 bases clipped from V and 2 bases from J, the junction kept 5 bases outside the gene matches. Germline loops: CDR1 MNHEY, CDR2 SMNVEV (reference sequence). Here the CDR3 DNA reads TGTGCCAGCAGTTCGCCAGGACAGGGGGCCTACGAGCAGTACTTC. This codes for CASSSPGQGAYEQYF.

This rearrangement joins TRBV30 to TRBJ2-1; 12 bases are shared with TRBD2. The germline gives CDR1 GTSNPN, CDR2 SVGIG (reference sequence). This CDR3 comprises 15 residues. The V gene end was trimmed by 3 bases and the J gene end by 6 bases; junction bases not matched to a gene: 6. CDR3 DNA sequence: TGTGCCTGGAGCGAAGGACTAGCGGGACTCAATGAGCAGTTCTTC. Amino acids: CAWSEGLAGLNEQFF.

The gene calls are TRBV19 and TRBJ1-4, with 11 bases matching TRBD1. Trimming took 6 bases from V and 5 from J; bases not matched to a gene: 8. CDR3 length: 16 residues. Per germline, CDR1 LNHDA and CDR2 SQIVND (reference sequence). The CDR3 DNA reads TGTGCCAGTAGAAGGACAGGGGGCTCGGGGAATGAAAAACTGTTTTTT. The encoded protein is CASRRTGGSGNEKLFF.

In its sample, this clone was seen a few times. The gene calls are TRBV30 and TRBJ2-2, with TRBD2 identical over 11 bases. This CDR3 contains 15 residues. Per germline, CDR1 GTSNPN and CDR2 SVGIG (reference sequence). J lost 7 bases, V lost 6 bases, and 10 bases had no gene match. The CDR3 DNA sequence: TGTGCCTGCAGTAGCGGGAGGGTGTCCTTCGGGGAGCTGTTTTTT. Protein: CACSSGRVSFGELFF.

CDR3 in amino acids: CASSFGGDSDTQYF. In DNA form, the CDR3 reads TGTGCCAGCAGCTTCGGGGGAGACTCAGATACGCAGTATTTT. This sequence joins TRBV7-2 and TRBJ2-3; possibly TRBD2 for D (6 bases). From germline, CDR1 is SGHTA and CDR2 FQGNSA. The CDR3 loop spans 14 amino acids. V shed 3 bases and J shed 4 bases, with 11 bases lying between them.

The chain uses TRBV7-8 and TRBJ1-1; 7 bases fit TRBD1. Germline CDR1 reads SGHVS; CDR2 reads FQNEAQ. With 5 bases clipped from V and 1 base from J, the junction kept 4 bases outside the gene matches. CDR3 length: 14 residues. In DNA form, the CDR3 reads TGTGCCAGCAGCCCGACAGGGCCGAACACTGAAGCTTTCTTT. It is translated as CASSPTGPNTEAFF.

Here the CDR3 DNA reads TGTGCCAGCAGCGCCAGGGGAGCCGGGGAGCTGTTTTTT. Amino acid sequence: CASSARGAGELFF. The rearrangement links TRBV5-4 to TRBJ2-2; possibly TRBD1 for D (6 bases). V lost 4 bases and J lost 6, with 10 bases in between. The CDR3 is 13 amino acids. Germline V CDR1 and CDR2: SGHNT, YYREEE (reference sequence). Looking up the rest from reference TRBV5-4 and TRBJ2-2 gives the full variable domain: ETGVTQSPTHLIKTRGQQVTLRCSSQSGHNTVSWYQQALGQGPQFIFQYYREEENGRGNFPPRFSGLQFPNYSSELNVNALELDDSALYLCASSARGAGELFFGEGSRLTVL.

The chain couples TRBV9 to TRBJ2-3, with a possible D match to TRBD1 (5 bases). Trimming removed 1 base at V and 0 bases at J, with 6 bases between. This CDR3 spans 14 amino acids. The germline V gene encodes CDR1 SGDLS and CDR2 YYNGEE. The CDR3 DNA reads TGTGCCAGCAGCGTACAGGGAAGCACAGATACGCAGTATTTT. Protein: CASSVQGSTDTQYF.

The rearrangement uses TRBV19 and TRBJ2-1, with 8 positions matching TRBD2. The CDR3 totals 14 residues. Trimming removed 4 bases from V and 4 bases from J; junction bases left unmatched: 3. Germline V gene lookup returns CDR1 LNHDA and CDR2 SQIVND (reference sequence). The CDR3 region is CASSSGRTYNEQFF. CDR3 coding DNA: TGTGCCAGTAGTAGCGGGAGGACATACAATGAGCAGTTCTTC.

This rearrangement joins TRBV4-2 to TRBJ1-1; D gene unclear. This CDR3 contains 17 residues. Germline V lookup: CDR1 LGHNA, CDR2 YNFKEQ. V gave up 3 bases and J gave up 8 bases, with 25 bases separating them. In DNA, the CDR3 is TGTGCCAGCAGCCAGGCCCGGGTCGATCTCCCACTCTCCGAAGCTTTCTTT. It yields the protein CASSQARVDLPLSEAFF.

V usage is TRBV15 and J usage is TRBJ2-1; 9 nucleotides agree with TRBD1. CDR1 is LNHNV and CDR2 is YYDKDF in the germline V gene (reference sequence). V was clipped by 5 bases and J by 8 bases; unmatched bases: 7. The CDR3 totals 14 residues. CDR3 region: CATSYRTGGYEQFF. CDR3 DNA: TGTGCCACCAGCTACCGTACAGGGGGCTATGAGCAGTTCTTC.

The chain is built from TRBV9 and TRBJ2-5; 10 bases are a match to TRBD2. The CDR3 extends over 14 amino acids. Trimming took 4 bases from V and 3 from J; bases not matched to a gene: 3. Germline assignment: CDR1 SGDLS and CDR2 YYNGEE. CDR3 residues: CASSLGLAEETQYF. DNA for the CDR3: TGTGCCAGCAGCCTCGGACTAGCGGAAGAGACCCAGTACTTC.

The J gene is TRBJ2-2, the V gene TRBV28, with D uncertain. The CDR3 consists of 15 residues. The germline V and J ends were trimmed by 1 base and 1 base, with 7 bases remaining between them. Germline CDR1 and CDR2: MDHEN and SYDVKM. The CDR3 coding sequence is TGTGCCAGCAGTTTATCGCGCAAGAACACCGGGGAGCTGTTTTTT. Residues: CASSLSRKNTGELFF. The full variable domain, its missing parts supplied by reference TRBV28 and TRBJ2-2, is DVKVTQSSRYLVKRTGEKVFLECVQDMDHENMFWYRQDPGLGLRLIYFSYDVKMKEKGDIPEGYSVSREKKERFSLILESASTNQTSMYLCASSLSRKNTGELFFGEGSRLTVL.